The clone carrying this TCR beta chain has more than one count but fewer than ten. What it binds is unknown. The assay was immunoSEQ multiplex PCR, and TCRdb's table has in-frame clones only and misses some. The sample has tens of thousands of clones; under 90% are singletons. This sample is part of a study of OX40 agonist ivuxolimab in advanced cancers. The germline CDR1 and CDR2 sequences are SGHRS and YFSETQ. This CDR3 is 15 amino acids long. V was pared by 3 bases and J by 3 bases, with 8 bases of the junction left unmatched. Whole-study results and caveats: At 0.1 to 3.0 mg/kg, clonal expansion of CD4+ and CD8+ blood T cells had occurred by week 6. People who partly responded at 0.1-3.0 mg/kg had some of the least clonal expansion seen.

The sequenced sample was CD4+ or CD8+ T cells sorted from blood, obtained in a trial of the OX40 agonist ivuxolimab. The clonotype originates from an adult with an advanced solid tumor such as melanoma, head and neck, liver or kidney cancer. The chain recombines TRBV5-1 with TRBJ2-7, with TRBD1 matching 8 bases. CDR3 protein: CASSSGQGSVYEQYF. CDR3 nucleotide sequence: TGCGCCAGCAGCTCAGGACAGGGCAGTGTCTACGAGCAGTACTTC.